A single sample gave rise to the 9 T cell receptor beta chains below, sequenced in a study of CD8 T cells in Susac syndrome. The authors reverse transcribed about 0.5 to 1 ug RNA with random hexamers. MiXCR was run by TCRdb on the immunoSEQ multiplex PCR reads, yielding one entry per CDR3 protein. The sample has approximately 170,000 distinct CDR3 sequences, 92% seen once; the top ten hold approximately 0.073%. The specimen sequenced was CD4+ T cells from PBMCs. The receptors shown here come from a human donor in good health.

This chain uses TRBV5-1 with TRBJ1-5, with TRBD1 as a possible D gene (5 bases). Germline V gene sequence: CDR1 SGHRS, CDR2 YFSETQ. The CDR3 consists of 16 residues. The germline V and J ends were trimmed by 2 bases and 2 bases, with 14 bases remaining between them. The CDR3 sequence is CASSLTGGLGNQPQHF. The CDR3 nucleotides read TGCGCCAGCAGCTTAACAGGAGGTCTGGGCAATCAGCCCCAGCATTTT.

This chain links TRBV27 with TRBJ1-5, with D unclear. There are 13 residues in the CDR3. V lost 3 bases, J lost 0 bases, and 3 bases lay in between. Germline loops: CDR1 MNHEY, CDR2 SMNVEV (reference sequence). CDR3 DNA: TGTGCCAGCAGTTTTTTTAGCAATCAGCCCCAGCATTTT. Protein sequence: CASSFFSNQPQHF.

This chain connects TRBV29-1 to TRBJ1-5, with 7 bases identical to TRBD1. After removal of 4 bases from V and 6 bases from J, the junction contained 9 bases not matched to a gene. The CDR3 length is 14 residues. Germline V gene lookup returns CDR1 SQVTM and CDR2 ANQGSEA. CDR3 in amino acids: CSVARSRGRQPQHF. CDR3 bases: TGCAGCGTTGCCCGCTCGAGGGGGCGTCAGCCCCAGCATTTT. Filled out from reference TRBV29-1 and TRBJ1-5, the complete variable domain reads SAVISQKPSRDICQRGTSLTIQCQVDSQVTMMFWYRQQPGQSLTLIATANQGSEATYESGFVIDKFPISRPNLTFSTLTVSNMSPEDSSIYLCSVARSRGRQPQHFGDGTRLSIL.

The chain combines TRBV10-3 with TRBJ1-2; 8 positions match TRBD1. Germline lookup yields CDR1 ENHRY and CDR2 SYGVKD. V shed 3 bases and J 5 bases; nucleotides not matched to a gene: 5. This CDR3 is built from 14 residues. Here the CDR3 DNA reads TGTGCCATCAGTGAAGGACAGGGAGGGTATGGCTACACCTTC. It yields the protein CAISEGQGGYGYTF.

The rearrangement uses TRBV12-1 and TRBJ1-5; the DNA was not compared with TRBD1, the D call given in the table. TRBV12-1 is deemed a pseudogene. The CDR3 is 18 amino acids. CDR3 nucleotide sequence: TGTGCCAGCAGCATGCGGACAGGGGGCCCCTTGGGCAATCAGCCCCAGCATTTT. Amino acids: CASSMRTGGPLGNQPQHF.

V gene TRBV4-3 combines with J gene TRBJ2-3, with 9 positions matching TRBD2. This CDR3 region has 16 residues. CDR1 and CDR2 from the germline V gene are LGHNA and YSLEER. J gave up 4 bases and V 1 base, and 6 bases lay outside the gene matches. The CDR3 region is CASSQALAGNADTQYF. CDR3 nucleotide sequence: TGCGCCAGCAGCCAAGCCCTAGCGGGGAACGCAGATACGCAGTATTTT.

This chain connects TRBV5-1 to TRBJ2-5; 10 bases fit TRBD1. Per the germline V gene, CDR1 is SGHRS and CDR2 is YFSETQ. V lost 4 bases to trimming and J lost 5 bases; unmatched junction nucleotides: 8. This CDR3 comprises 15 residues. Here the CDR3 reads CASSPMTGGLETQYF. CDR3 nucleotide sequence: TGCGCCAGCAGCCCTATGACAGGGGGCTTGGAGACCCAGTACTTC.

V usage is TRBV7-9 and J usage is TRBJ1-1; the D is unclear. The length of the CDR3 is 15 residues. The V end lost 2 bases, the J end lost 0 bases, and 10 bases lay between the germline ends. Germline CDR1 is SEHNR and CDR2 is FQNEAQ (reference sequence). The CDR3 nucleotides are TGTGCCAGCAGCTTATCGTCGGTTCTGAACACTGAAGCTTTCTTT. This encodes CASSLSSVLNTEAFF.

On this clonotype itself: An end of the junction differs from the germline gene, which may be a read error. The V and J genes are TRBV7-2 and TRBJ2-3; unclear D gene. This CDR3 has 16 residues. Germline CDR1 and CDR2: SGHTA and FQGNSA. In nucleotides, the CDR3 is TGTGCCAGCTGCTTAGGATGGTCTACAAGAAAGGATACGCAGTATTTT. Its protein product is CASCLGWSTRKDTQYF.